Listed below are T cell receptor beta chains from one sample, sequenced in a study of blood T cell repertoires in COVID-19. Repertoires were generated with immunoSEQ multiplex PCR, while TCRdb's copy carries only in-frame clones and drops some. The sample contains 120,000 to 150,000 clones, approximately 84% of which appear only once. Input material: peripheral blood. These receptors originate from a human donor in a cohort sampled during active COVID-19. The CDR3 runs from the conserved cysteine through the conserved F or W. The D gene is left open where the match is weak. Clone sizes are given selectively: once, few, many, or a class where the clone is expanded.

>TRBJ2-7|TRBV7-9|.|TRBD1
TGTGCCAGCAGCATAGGACAGGACTACGAGCAGTACTTC
CASSIGQDYEQYF
>TRBJ2-7|TRBV5-1|few|TRBD1
TGCGCCAGCAGCTTGTTAGGGGTGGACGGGACAGCCCGCTACGAGCAGTACTTC
CASSLLGVDGTARYEQYF
>TRBJ1-3|TRBV6-5|.|.
TGTGCCAGCAACAAACCGCAGGACACCATATATTTT
CASNKPQDTIYF
>TRBJ2-2|TRBV10-3|.|.
TGTGCCATCACCCCACAGGGCGGGACCGGGGAGCTGTTTTTT
CAITPQGGTGELFF
>TRBJ1-5|TRBV29-1|.|.
TGCAGCGCTGGAGGAGCGAATCAGCCCCAGCATTTT
CSAGGANQPQHF
>TRBJ2-7|TRBV30|.|TRBD2
TGTGCCTGGAGTGTACAGCGGGGGGACCTATACGAGCAGTACTTC
CAWSVQRGDLYEQYF
>TRBJ2-2|TRBV18|.|.
TGTGCCAGCTCACACAAGACAGCCGGGGAGCTGTTTTTT
CASSHKTAGELFF
>TRBJ1-1|TRBV6-1|.|.
TGTGCCAGCAGTGAAGGGGCGAGGAACACTGAAGCTTTCTTT
CASSEGARNTEAFF
>TRBJ2-1|TRBV28|.|.
TGTGCCAGCTCACAAGTCCTGAACAATGAGCAGTTCTTC
CASSQVLNNEQFF
>TRBJ1-6|TRBV12-3/TRBV12-4|.|.
TGTGCCAGCAAAGGAGGTGCTATTTCACCCCTCCACTTT
CASKGGAISPLHF